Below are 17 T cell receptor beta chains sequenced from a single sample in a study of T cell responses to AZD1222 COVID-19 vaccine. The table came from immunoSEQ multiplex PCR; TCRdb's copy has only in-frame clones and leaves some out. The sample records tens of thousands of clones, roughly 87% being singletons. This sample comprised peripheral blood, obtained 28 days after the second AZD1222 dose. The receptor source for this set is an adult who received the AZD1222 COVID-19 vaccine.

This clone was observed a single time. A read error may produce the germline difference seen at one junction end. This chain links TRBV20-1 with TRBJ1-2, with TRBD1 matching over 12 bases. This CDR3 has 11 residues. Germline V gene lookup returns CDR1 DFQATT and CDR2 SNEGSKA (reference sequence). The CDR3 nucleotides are TGCAGTGCTAGGGGACAGGGGGCCCCCCTATTC. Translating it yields CSARGQGAPLF.

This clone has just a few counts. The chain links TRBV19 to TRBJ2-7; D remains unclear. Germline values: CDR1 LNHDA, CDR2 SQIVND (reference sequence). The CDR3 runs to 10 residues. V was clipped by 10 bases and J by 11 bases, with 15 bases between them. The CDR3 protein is CAIPPRAKYF. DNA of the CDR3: TGTGCCATACCCCCCCGGGCGAAGTACTTC.

The CDR3 coding sequence is TGTGCCAGCTCACGCGGACAGGGCCTCTCTAACTATGGCTACACCTTC. Protein product: CASSRGQGLSNYGYTF. The chain recombines TRBV18 with TRBJ1-2; 8 bases line up with TRBD1. V shed 4 bases and J 0 bases; nucleotides not matched to a gene: 7. Germline lookup yields CDR1 KGHSH and CDR2 LQKENI. This CDR3 is 16 amino acids long.

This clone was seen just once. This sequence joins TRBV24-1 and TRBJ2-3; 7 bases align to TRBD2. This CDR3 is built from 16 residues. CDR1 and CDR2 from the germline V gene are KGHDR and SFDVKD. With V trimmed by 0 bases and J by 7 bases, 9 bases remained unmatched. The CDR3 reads CATSDLGGSWPNTQYF. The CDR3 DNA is TGTGCCACCAGTGATTTGGGCGGGAGCTGGCCCAATACGCAGTATTTT.

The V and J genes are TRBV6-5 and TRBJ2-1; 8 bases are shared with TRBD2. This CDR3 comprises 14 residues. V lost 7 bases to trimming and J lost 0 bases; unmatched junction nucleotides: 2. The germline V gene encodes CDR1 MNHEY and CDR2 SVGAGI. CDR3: CASKTSASYNEQFF. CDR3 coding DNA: TGTGCCAGCAAGACTAGCGCCTCCTACAATGAGCAGTTCTTC.

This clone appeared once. CDR3 coding DNA: TGTGCCAGCAGGCCTAGCGCGGGCTATGGCTACACCTTC. It translates to CASRPSAGYGYTF. V is TRBV25-1 and J is TRBJ1-2; D not certain. Looked up from germline, CDR1 is MGHDK and CDR2 is SYGVNS. The CDR3 spans 13 residues. Between the trimmed V and J ends, which lost 6 bases and 4 bases, there was a span of 12 bases.

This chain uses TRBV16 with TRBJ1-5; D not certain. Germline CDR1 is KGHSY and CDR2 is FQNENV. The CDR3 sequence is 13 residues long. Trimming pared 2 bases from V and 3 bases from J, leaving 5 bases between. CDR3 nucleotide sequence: TGTGCCAGCAGCCAACGATACAATCAGCCCCAGCATTTT. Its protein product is CASSQRYNQPQHF.

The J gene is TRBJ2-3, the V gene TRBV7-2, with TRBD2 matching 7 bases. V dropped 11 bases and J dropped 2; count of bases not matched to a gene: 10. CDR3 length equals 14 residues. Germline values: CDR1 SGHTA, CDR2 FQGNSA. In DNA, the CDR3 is TGTGCCTCGGGGGGAAGGCGATACACAGATACGCAGTATTTT. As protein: CASGGRRYTDTQYF.

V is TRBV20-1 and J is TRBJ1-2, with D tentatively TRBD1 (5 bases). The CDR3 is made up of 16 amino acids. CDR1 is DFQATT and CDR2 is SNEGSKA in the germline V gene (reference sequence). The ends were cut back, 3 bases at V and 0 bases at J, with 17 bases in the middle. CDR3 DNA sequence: TGCAGTGCTAGTTCGACGGAGGGGTGGGCTAACTATGGCTACACCTTC. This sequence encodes CSASSTEGWANYGYTF.

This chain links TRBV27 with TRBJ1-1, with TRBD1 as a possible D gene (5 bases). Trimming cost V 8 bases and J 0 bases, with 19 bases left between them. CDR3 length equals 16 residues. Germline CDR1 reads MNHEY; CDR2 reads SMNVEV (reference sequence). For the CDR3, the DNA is TGTGCCAGCGGCTTGCTCGGGGGGGGGATGAACACTGAAGCTTTCTTT. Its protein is CASGLLGGGMNTEAFF.

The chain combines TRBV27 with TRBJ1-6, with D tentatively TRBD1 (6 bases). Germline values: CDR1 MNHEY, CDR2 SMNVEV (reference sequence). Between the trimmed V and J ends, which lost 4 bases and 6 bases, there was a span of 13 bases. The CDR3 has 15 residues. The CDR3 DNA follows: TGTGCCAGCAGTTCCAGGACAGCGATTAATTCACCCCTCCACTTT. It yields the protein CASSSRTAINSPLHF.

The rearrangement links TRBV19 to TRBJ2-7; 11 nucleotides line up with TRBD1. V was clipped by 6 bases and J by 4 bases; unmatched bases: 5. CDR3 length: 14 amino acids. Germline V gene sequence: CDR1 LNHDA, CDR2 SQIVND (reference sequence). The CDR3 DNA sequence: TGTGCCAGTAGCCCGGGGGACAGGGGGTACGAGCAGTACTTC. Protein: CASSPGDRGYEQYF.

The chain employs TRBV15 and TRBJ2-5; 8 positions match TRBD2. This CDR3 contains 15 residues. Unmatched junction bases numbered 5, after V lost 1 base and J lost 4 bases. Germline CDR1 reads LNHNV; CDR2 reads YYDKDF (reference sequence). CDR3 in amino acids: CATSRAGGPPETQYF. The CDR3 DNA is TGTGCCACCAGCAGAGCGGGAGGGCCTCCAGAGACCCAGTACTTC.

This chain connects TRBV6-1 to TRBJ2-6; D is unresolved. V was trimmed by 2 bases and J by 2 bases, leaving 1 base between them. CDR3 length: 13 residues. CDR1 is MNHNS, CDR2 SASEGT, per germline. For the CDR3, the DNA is TGTGCCAGCAGTGAACCTGGGGCCAACGTCCTGACTTTC. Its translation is CASSEPGANVLTF.

The DNA for the CDR3 is TGTGCCAGCAGCGAAAAACGGTGGTTTAGCACAGATACGCAGTATTTT. It codes for CASSEKRWFSTDTQYF. This chain links TRBV3-1 (or the pseudogene TRBV3-2) with TRBJ2-3; D ambiguous. Per the germline V gene, CDR1 is LGHDT and CDR2 is YNNKEL (reference sequence). Deletions cut 5 bases from V and 0 bases from J, with 15 bases between. The CDR3 has 16 residues.

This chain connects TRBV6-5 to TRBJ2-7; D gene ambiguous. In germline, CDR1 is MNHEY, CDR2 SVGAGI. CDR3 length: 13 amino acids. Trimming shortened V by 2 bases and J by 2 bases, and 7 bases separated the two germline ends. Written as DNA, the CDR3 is TGTGCCAGCAGTTACAGAGGTACCTACGAGCAGTACTTC. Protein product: CASSYRGTYEQYF.

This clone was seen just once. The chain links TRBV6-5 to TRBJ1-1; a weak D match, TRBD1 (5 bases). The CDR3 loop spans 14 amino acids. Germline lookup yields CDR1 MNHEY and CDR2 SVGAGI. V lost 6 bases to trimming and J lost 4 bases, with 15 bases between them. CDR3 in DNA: TGTGCCAGCAGCCGCCCAGGGTCGGGCACTGAAGCTTTCTTT. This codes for CASSRPGSGTEAFF.